This passage covers 24 T cell receptor beta chains from one sample sequenced in a study of cytomegalovirus exposure and HLA in healthy donors. Libraries were prepared by immunoSEQ multiplex PCR; TCRdb keeps only in-frame clonotypes and omits some of them. This sample has 100,000 to 150,000 clones; 89% occur once, and the top ten carry 1% to 1.4%. Sequenced sample: PBMCs. These receptor sequences come from a woman under 30 in good health and CMV-seronegative.

J is TRBJ2-1 and V is TRBV28, with TRBD2 as a possible D gene (5 bases). The CDR3 consists of 14 residues. The germline V and J ends were trimmed by 3 bases and 5 bases, with 11 bases remaining between them. CDR1 MDHEN and CDR2 SYDVKM come from the germline V gene. The CDR3 nucleotides are TGTGCCAGCAGTTTGCTCGGACTTAACAATGAGCAGTTCTTC. Amino acid sequence: CASSLLGLNNEQFF.

As regards this clone: At one boundary the junction diverges from the germline segment, which might be a read error. This sequence joins TRBV5-1 and TRBJ2-3; 10 bases match TRBD1. Germline values: CDR1 SGHRS, CDR2 YFSETQ. The CDR3 totals 16 residues. This CDR3 reads CASNLIGTGVTDTQYF. Written as DNA, the CDR3 is TGCGCCAGCAACTTGATCGGGACAGGGGTGACAGATACGCAGTATTTT.

This clone has more than one count but fewer than ten. The junction shows a germline mismatch at one end, possibly a read error. The V and J genes are TRBV5-1 and TRBJ1-1; unclear D gene. Germline values: CDR1 SGHRS, CDR2 YFSETQ. The CDR3 runs 9 residues. The CDR3 reads CARGKGRGF. CDR3 in DNA: TGCGCCAGGGGGAAAGGGAGAGGATTT.

The chain recombines TRBV6-5 with TRBJ1-4; D ambiguous. Trimming took off 6 bases at V and 7 bases at J, with 18 bases between the two ends. CDR3 length equals 15 residues. CDR1 is MNHEY and CDR2 is SVGAGI in the germline V gene. CDR3 nucleotides: TGTGCCAGCAGGTTAGCCCACGCGGGAGGTGAAAAACTGTTTTTT. Its translation is CASRLAHAGGEKLFF.

This chain links TRBV7-2 with TRBJ1-2; D call uncertain. Germline CDR1 reads SGHTA; CDR2 reads FQGNSA. This CDR3 has 13 amino acids. V lost 5 bases and J lost 5, with 12 bases in between. CDR3 sequence (DNA): TGTGCCAGCAGCCAGTGGACGGGATATGGCTACACCTTC. Its translation is CASSQWTGYGYTF.

The chain employs TRBV11-2 and TRBJ2-5; 8 positions agree with TRBD2. Looked up from germline, CDR1 is SGHAT and CDR2 is FQNNGV. Unmatched junction bases numbered 14, after V lost 0 bases and J lost 5 bases. The CDR3 has 18 amino acids. The CDR3 loop reads CASSLDSTGGGSRETQYF. Here the CDR3 DNA reads TGTGCCAGCAGCTTAGATTCGACCGGCGGGGGGTCACGCGAGACCCAGTACTTC.

V and J are TRBV27 and TRBJ2-7, with TRBD2 identical over 10 bases. The CDR3 has 16 amino acids. V lost 6 bases, J lost 0 bases, and 8 bases stayed unmatched. Germline V lookup: CDR1 MNHEY, CDR2 SMNVEV (reference sequence). Here the CDR3 DNA reads TGTGCCAGCAGCCGGACTAGCGGTTTGAGCTCCTACGAGCAGTACTTC. It is translated as CASSRTSGLSSYEQYF.

J is TRBJ2-7 and V is TRBV15; D ambiguous. Per germline, CDR1 LNHNV and CDR2 YYDKDF (reference sequence). The V end was cut by 3 bases, the J end by 3 bases, with 12 bases between. The CDR3 extends over 14 amino acids. The CDR3 coding sequence is TGTGCCACCAGCAGGGCGGCGGTGGGCTACGAGCAGTACTTC. Translating gives CATSRAAVGYEQYF.

The chain couples TRBV27 to TRBJ2-7, with 11 bases fitting TRBD1. V gave up 5 bases and J gave up 6 bases; unmatched junction bases: 6. This CDR3 spans 14 amino acids. In germline, CDR1 is MNHEY, CDR2 SMNVEV (reference sequence). This CDR3 is CASSLRDRGGEQYF. Written as DNA, the CDR3 is TGTGCCAGCAGTCTCCGGGACAGGGGGGGCGAGCAGTACTTC.

The J gene is TRBJ1-5, the V gene TRBV7-9; D is uncertain. The CDR3 is 16 residues long. Germline V gene sequence: CDR1 SEHNR, CDR2 FQNEAQ (reference sequence). Trimming pared 2 bases from V and 0 bases from J, leaving 11 bases between. The CDR3 sequence: CASSLLLRGSNQPQHF. The CDR3 DNA reads as TGTGCCAGCAGCTTATTGCTTCGGGGTAGCAATCAGCCCCAGCATTTT.

As concerns this clone: Other nucleotide sequences in the sample specify the same CDR3. V gene TRBV30 combines with J gene TRBJ1-5; D might be TRBD1 (5 bases). Trimming took 2 bases from V and 6 from J, leaving 17 bases between them. The CDR3 runs 15 residues. The germline CDR1 and CDR2 sequences are GTSNPN and SVGIG (reference sequence). Written as DNA, the CDR3 is TGTGCCTGGAGTTTACCTGGGGGGTTGGGTCAGCCCCAGCATTTT. Translating it yields CAWSLPGGLGQPQHF.

This chain connects TRBV18 to TRBJ2-5, with TRBD2 identical over 7 bases. Per germline, CDR1 KGHSH and CDR2 LQKENI. The CDR3 spans 13 residues. Trimming removed 6 bases from V and 5 bases from J; junction bases left unmatched: 6. The CDR3 here is CASSLGLDETQYF. The CDR3 DNA sequence: TGTGCCAGCTCCCTTGGACTAGACGAGACCCAGTACTTC. The full variable domain, in which reference TRBV18 and TRBJ2-5 provide the parts outside the CDR3, is NAGVMQNPRHLVRRRGQEARLRCSPMKGHSHVYWYRQLPEEGLKFMVYLQKENIIDESGMPKERFSAEFPKEGPSILRIQQVVRGDSAAYFCASSLGLDETQYFGPGTRLLVL.

The genes are TRBV7-9 and TRBJ2-7, with a weak D call TRBD2 (5 bases). Germline V lookup: CDR1 SEHNR, CDR2 FQNEAQ (reference sequence). The CDR3 extends over 12 amino acids. V was cut by 6 bases and J by 6 bases, with 12 bases left in between. In DNA, the CDR3 is TGTGCCAGCAGAGGAATAGGGAGCGAGCAGTACGTC. Encoded protein: CASRGIGSEQYV.

This clone is a singleton in its sample. The chain couples TRBV6-1 to TRBJ2-1; 7 nucleotides line up with TRBD2. CDR1 is MNHNS, CDR2 SASEGT, per germline. The CDR3 has 15 amino acids. V trimming: 6 bases; J trimming: 3 bases; junction bases outside the gene matches: 8. The CDR3: CASRASGTYYNEQFF. CDR3 DNA sequence: TGTGCCAGCAGGGCCAGCGGGACGTACTACAATGAGCAGTTCTTC.

The genes are TRBV11-2 and TRBJ1-1; 9 bases are a match to TRBD1. CDR3 length: 14 residues. V lost 2 bases to trimming and J lost 5 bases; unmatched junction nucleotides: 3. The germline CDR1 and CDR2 sequences are SGHAT and FQNNGV. The CDR3 DNA follows: TGTGCCAGCAGCTTATCAGACAGGGGGACTGAAGCTTTCTTT. It specifies CASSLSDRGTEAFF.

The CDR3 loop is CASSQSGNTEAFF. The DNA of the CDR3 is TGCGCCAGCAGCCAATCCGGGAACACTGAAGCTTTCTTT. The V call is TRBV4-3, the J call TRBJ1-1; D gene ambiguous. CDR1 and CDR2 from the germline V gene are LGHNA and YSLEER. The CDR3 is 13 residues long. V lost 2 bases and J lost 1, with 5 bases in between.

The chain combines TRBV15 with TRBJ1-1; TRBD1 agrees at 8 bases. Germline loops: CDR1 LNHNV, CDR2 YYDKDF (reference sequence). The CDR3 is 17 amino acids. V was pared by 3 bases and J by 1 base, with 10 bases of the junction left unmatched. CDR3 loop: CATSSFIPGQANTEAFF. The CDR3 coding sequence is TGTGCCACCAGCAGCTTCATACCGGGACAGGCGAACACTGAAGCTTTCTTT. The variable domain in full, completed from reference TRBV15 and TRBJ1-1, reads DAMVIQNPRYQVTQFGKPVTLSCSQTLNHNVMYWYQQKSSQAPKLLFHYYDKDFNNEADTPDNFQSRRPNTSFCFLDIRSPGLGDTAMYLCATSSFIPGQANTEAFFGQGTRLTVV.

The chain couples TRBV9 to TRBJ2-6; D is uncertain. The CDR3 extends over 15 amino acids. Deletions cut 3 bases from V and 4 bases from J, with 11 bases between. Germline assignment: CDR1 SGDLS and CDR2 YYNGEE. The CDR3 spells CASSGLGAGANVLTF. In DNA, the CDR3 is TGTGCCAGCAGCGGGCTAGGAGCAGGGGCCAACGTCCTGACTTTC.

The rearrangement joins TRBV2 to TRBJ2-3; D uncertain. The CDR3 has 12 residues. Germline V gives CDR1 SNHLY, CDR2 FYNNEI. With 6 bases removed from V and 5 bases from J, the gap between germline ends came to 9 bases. The CDR3 is CASRQFEDTQYF. The DNA for the CDR3 is TGTGCCAGCAGGCAGTTCGAAGATACGCAGTATTTT.

In its sample, this clone was seen once. The genes are TRBV7-8 and TRBJ1-1, with 7 bases identical to TRBD1. After removal of 4 bases from V and 1 base from J, the junction contained 12 bases not matched to a gene. The CDR3 spans 17 residues. Germline values: CDR1 SGHVS, CDR2 FQNEAQ. The CDR3 DNA reads as TGTGCCAGCAGCTCAACCGTTATAGGGGGCGCGAACACTGAAGCTTTCTTT. Residues: CASSSTVIGGANTEAFF.

The V call is TRBV5-1, the J call TRBJ2-1, with 7 bases lining up with TRBD1. There are 15 residues in the CDR3. Per the germline V gene, CDR1 is SGHRS and CDR2 is YFSETQ. The V gene end was trimmed by 0 bases and the J gene end by 9 bases; junction bases not matched to a gene: 9. The DNA for the CDR3 is TGCGCCAGCAGCTTGGGTGAAATACAGGGGTCTGAGCAGTTCTTC. This translates into CASSLGEIQGSEQFF.

The chain recombines TRBV30 with TRBJ1-2; 7 bases align to TRBD1. The germline CDR1 and CDR2 sequences are GTSNPN and SVGIG (reference sequence). V shed 2 bases and J 3 bases; nucleotides not matched to a gene: 6. The CDR3 runs 14 residues. CDR3 region: CAWSPTGTDYGYTF. CDR3 nucleotides: TGTGCCTGGAGTCCGACAGGGACCGACTATGGCTACACCTTC.

V usage is TRBV7-8 and J usage is TRBJ2-7, with D possibly matching TRBD1 (6 bases). Germline CDR1 SGHVS, CDR2 FQNEAQ. There are 13 residues in the CDR3. Trimming left V 5 bases short and J 3 bases short, with 11 bases between. CDR3 residues: CASSPDRVYEQYF. The CDR3 DNA is TGTGCCAGCAGCCCGGACAGAGTCTACGAGCAGTACTTC.

V and J are TRBV19 and TRBJ2-7, with a weak D call TRBD1 (5 bases). There are 16 residues in the CDR3. Germline V CDR1 and CDR2: LNHDA, SQIVND (reference sequence). The V end lost 2 bases, the J end lost 0 bases, and 14 bases lay between the germline ends. The CDR3 bases are TGTGCCAGTAGTATATCTGGGGCCGGCAACTCCTACGAGCAGTACTTC. Translating gives CASSISGAGNSYEQYF.